These T cell receptor beta chains were read from a single sample in a study of cytomegalovirus exposure and HLA in healthy donors. Some clones are missing from TCRdb's copy, which holds only in-frame ones; the method was immunoSEQ multiplex PCR. The data contain about 150,000 clones, approximately 80% of them singletons. The sequenced sample was PBMCs. These receptor sequences come from a woman aged 40 to 55 in good health and CMV-seronegative. CDR3s include the opening cysteine and the closing phenylalanine or tryptophan. A D gene is named only where the DNA matches it firmly. Where a row states a size, it is once, few, many or the class of an expanded clone; other rows omit it.

abundance: once; j_gene: TRBJ1-2; v_gene: TRBV19; len: 16; d_gene: .; CDR3nt: TGTGCCAGTAGTCCGGGCGGGTCGGTAGCTAACTATGGCTACACCTTC; CDR3aa: CASSPGGSVANYGYTF
abundance: .; j_gene: TRBJ2-3; v_gene: TRBV5-6; len: 18; d_gene: TRBD2; CDR3nt: TGTGCCAGCAGCTTCGCGTTAGCGGGAGGCGGCGGCACAGATACGCAGTATTTT; CDR3aa: CASSFALAGGGGTDTQYF
abundance: .; j_gene: TRBJ1-5; v_gene: TRBV28; len: 12; d_gene: .; CDR3nt: TGTGCCAGCAAGGGTCAGGGGCAGCCCCAGCATTTT; CDR3aa: CASKGQGQPQHF
abundance: .; j_gene: TRBJ2-3; v_gene: TRBV7-3; len: 15; d_gene: TRBD2; CDR3nt: TGTGCCAGCAGCCTCCTAGCGGGTGTAACAGATACGCAGTATTTT; CDR3aa: CASSLLAGVTDTQYF
abundance: .; j_gene: TRBJ2-5; v_gene: TRBV5-1; len: 15; d_gene: TRBD2; CDR3nt: TGCGCCAGCAGCTTGGTAGGGACTAGTTCCGAGACCCAGTACTTC; CDR3aa: CASSLVGTSSETQYF
abundance: few; j_gene: TRBJ2-5; v_gene: TRBV7-8; len: 16; d_gene: TRBD2; CDR3nt: TGTGCCAGCACCATTTGGGCTAGCGGGGGGGGGAAGACCCAGTACTTC; CDR3aa: CASTIWASGGGKTQYF
abundance: .; j_gene: TRBJ2-3; v_gene: TRBV2; len: 15; d_gene: TRBD2; CDR3nt: TGTGCCAGCAGACGGGGACTAGCGGCGACAGATACGCAGTATTTT; CDR3aa: CASRRGLAATDTQYF
abundance: .; j_gene: TRBJ2-5; v_gene: TRBV11-3; len: 15; d_gene: TRBD1; CDR3nt: TGTGCCAGCAGCTTACGGGACAGTCCTCAAGAGACCCAGTACTTC; CDR3aa: CASSLRDSPQETQYF
abundance: .; j_gene: TRBJ1-5; v_gene: TRBV7-8; len: 20; d_gene: TRBD1; CDR3nt: TGTGCCAGCAGCTTGGCCTCCGGGACAGGGGGTGTGTGGAGCAATCAGCCCCAGCATTTT; CDR3aa: CASSLASGTGGVWSNQPQHF
abundance: .; j_gene: TRBJ2-7; v_gene: TRBV15; len: 15; d_gene: TRBD1; CDR3nt: TGTGCCACCAGCAGAGTCCGACAGGGGTCCAACGAGCAGTACTTC; CDR3aa: CATSRVRQGSNEQYF
abundance: .; j_gene: TRBJ2-2; v_gene: TRBV11-3; len: 15; d_gene: .; CDR3nt: TGTGCCAGCAGCTCGCCGGGGGGCGAAGTGAGGGAGCTGTTTTTT; CDR3aa: CASSSPGGEVRELFF
abundance: .; j_gene: TRBJ2-1; v_gene: TRBV7-9; len: 15; d_gene: TRBD1; CDR3nt: TGTGCCAGCAAAAAACAGGGGGGCTCCTACAATGAGCAGTTCTTC; CDR3aa: CASKKQGGSYNEQFF
abundance: .; j_gene: TRBJ1-2; v_gene: TRBV28; len: 13; d_gene: .; CDR3nt: TGTGCCAGCAGTTTAACAGCTAACTATGGCTACACCTTC; CDR3aa: CASSLTANYGYTF
abundance: .; j_gene: TRBJ2-1; v_gene: TRBV7-9; len: 12; d_gene: .; CDR3nt: TGTGCCAGCAATGTACCGCTTGGCGAGCAGTTCTTC; CDR3aa: CASNVPLGEQFF
abundance: .; j_gene: TRBJ2-5; v_gene: TRBV6-5; len: 13; d_gene: .; CDR3nt: TGTGCCAGCAGTTATTCTAGCGTGGAGACCCAGTACTTC; CDR3aa: CASSYSSVETQYF
abundance: .; j_gene: TRBJ2-3; v_gene: TRBV21-1; len: 11; d_gene: .; CDR3nt: TGTGCCAGCGTAGGAGGGGGGGGACGGGATTTT; CDR3aa: CASVGGGGRDF
abundance: .; j_gene: TRBJ1-1; v_gene: TRBV18; len: 14; d_gene: .; CDR3nt: TGTGCCAGCTCACCCCTTTACGGGGACACTGAAGCTTTCTTT; CDR3aa: CASSPLYGDTEAFF